This is a list of T cell receptor beta chains from one sample in a study of cytotoxic CD8 clonotypes in ibrutinib-treated CLL. Method: immunoSEQ multiplex PCR; TCRdb's copy keeps in-frame clones and lacks some. The sample records roughly 330,000 clones, about 61% being singletons. Material: PBMCs, obtained after 36 months of ibrutinib treatment. The receptors stem from a human donor with chronic lymphocytic leukemia. Each CDR3 is given with its conserved first and last residue. For some rows the clone size is stated as once, few or many, or as a class when expanded; others skip it.

size	V	J	length	CDR3
-	TRBV7-2	TRBJ2-7	18	CASSLVRRSGRSSYEQYF
-	TRBV19	TRBJ2-3	15	CASSLRDRSTDTQYF
-	TRBV18	TRBJ2-3	15	CASSPRDSNTDTQYF
-	TRBV7-9	TRBJ2-7	14	CASSSGLAGVRQYF
-	TRBV5-4	TRBJ1-5	16	CASSLAGQGSNQPQHF
once	TRBV4-1	TRBJ2-7	19	CASSQDPPKGTGILVEQYF
-	TRBV7-2	TRBJ1-1	13	CASSLDRVTEAFF
-	TRBV6-5	TRBJ2-7	14	CASRLLLWSYEQYF
-	TRBV6-6	TRBJ1-1	11	CASSYILTAFF
-	TRBV5-1	TRBJ1-2	16	CASSFLRGRINYGYTF
-	TRBV7-3	TRBJ1-2	14	CASSLTGRPDGYTF
-	TRBV18	TRBJ1-6	14	CASSPLSSNSPLHF
-	TRBV11-2	TRBJ2-2	17	CASSLGGQGLDTGELFF
-	TRBV2	TRBJ2-2	15	CASRWDRGVTGELFF
-	TRBV5-4	TRBJ2-7	13	CASSSGTSGTGYF
-	TRBV20-1	TRBJ1-1	11	CSALGLNDAFF
few	TRBV10-3	TRBJ2-7	12	CASMGRRDEQYF
-	TRBV9	TRBJ1-4	16	CASSVGWAGVNEKLFF